These T cell receptor beta chains were read from a single sample in a study of cytomegalovirus exposure and HLA in healthy donors. Sequenced by immunoSEQ multiplex PCR; TCRdb stores in-frame clones only, minus some. The sample has 200,000 to 250,000 clones; around 86% are singletons. Sequencing was performed on PBMCs. The source is a woman aged 50 to 60 in good health and CMV-seropositive. CDR3s include the opening cysteine and the closing phenylalanine or tryptophan. D genes are given only for firm matches. Part of the rows lack a size; the others show once, few, many or a class for expanded clones.

V	size	D	J	DNA	CDR3
TRBV7-6	once	TRBD1	TRBJ2-7	TGTGCCAGCAGCTTAGCGAGGGGGACAGGGGGTTGGTTCGAGCAGTACTTC	CASSLARGTGGWFEQYF
TRBV2	-	-	TRBJ1-1	TGTGCCAGCAGGGAGGGGGAGGGGAACACTGAAGCTTTCTTT	CASREGEGNTEAFF
TRBV7-9	-	TRBD2	TRBJ2-3	TGTTCCAGCAGCCCCAGCGTTGCGGGGGGGAGCACAGATACGCAGTATTTT	CSSSPSVAGGSTDTQYF
TRBV6-5	-	TRBD1	TRBJ1-2	TGTGCCAGCAGCAGGGGACAGAACTATGGCTACACCTTC	CASSRGQNYGYTF
TRBV7-9	-	-	TRBJ1-3	TGTGCCAGCAGCACCCTGTGGAGGCCCTCTGGAAACACCATATATTTT	CASSTLWRPSGNTIYF
TRBV10-3	few	TRBD1	TRBJ1-1	TGTGCCATCAGGAGACAGGGGCAGAACACTGAAGCTTTCTTT	CAIRRQGQNTEAFF
TRBV7-9	-	-	TRBJ1-1	TGTGCCAGCAGCAATACCACAGGGATCGTGGCTGAAGCTTTCTTT	CASSNTTGIVAEAFF
TRBV18	-	TRBD1	TRBJ1-1	TGTGCCAGCTCACCTAGACAGGGAATGAACACTGAAGCTTTCTTT	CASSPRQGMNTEAFF
TRBV2	-	TRBD2	TRBJ2-3	TGTGCCAGCAGGGACCTAGCGGGGGCAGATACGCAGTATTTT	CASRDLAGADTQYF
TRBV27	-	-	TRBJ2-5	TGTGCCAGCAGTCCCCAAGAACGGACAGAGGAAGAGACCCAGTACTTC	CASSPQERTEEETQYF
TRBV2	-	-	TRBJ2-1	TGTGCCAGCAGGGGACATGGAATCTCCTACAATGAGCAGTTCTTC	CASRGHGISYNEQFF
TRBV14	-	TRBD1	TRBJ1-6	TGTGCCAGCAGCCCTCAGGGGGCCTTGCGGAATTCACCCCTCCACTTT	CASSPQGALRNSPLHF
TRBV29-1	-	-	TRBJ1-1	TGCAGCGTTGAGGGCAGGCAGAACACTGAAGCTTTCTTT	CSVEGRQNTEAFF
TRBV7-9	-	-	TRBJ1-5	TGTTCCAGTTCTGGGGGCAGGACGGGATGGGGTGATCAGCCCCAGCATTTT	CSSSGGRTGWGDQPQHF
TRBV28	-	-	TRBJ2-7	TGTGCCAGCGCCGACTTCTACGAGCAGTACTTC	CASADFYEQYF
TRBV5-6	-	-	TRBJ1-2	TGTGCCAGCAGCTTCGGGACACCAAATGGCTACACCTTC	CASSFGTPNGYTF
TRBV30	-	-	TRBJ2-5	TGTGCCTGGAACAGGGTGTCGGAGACCCAGTACTTC	CAWNRVSETQYF